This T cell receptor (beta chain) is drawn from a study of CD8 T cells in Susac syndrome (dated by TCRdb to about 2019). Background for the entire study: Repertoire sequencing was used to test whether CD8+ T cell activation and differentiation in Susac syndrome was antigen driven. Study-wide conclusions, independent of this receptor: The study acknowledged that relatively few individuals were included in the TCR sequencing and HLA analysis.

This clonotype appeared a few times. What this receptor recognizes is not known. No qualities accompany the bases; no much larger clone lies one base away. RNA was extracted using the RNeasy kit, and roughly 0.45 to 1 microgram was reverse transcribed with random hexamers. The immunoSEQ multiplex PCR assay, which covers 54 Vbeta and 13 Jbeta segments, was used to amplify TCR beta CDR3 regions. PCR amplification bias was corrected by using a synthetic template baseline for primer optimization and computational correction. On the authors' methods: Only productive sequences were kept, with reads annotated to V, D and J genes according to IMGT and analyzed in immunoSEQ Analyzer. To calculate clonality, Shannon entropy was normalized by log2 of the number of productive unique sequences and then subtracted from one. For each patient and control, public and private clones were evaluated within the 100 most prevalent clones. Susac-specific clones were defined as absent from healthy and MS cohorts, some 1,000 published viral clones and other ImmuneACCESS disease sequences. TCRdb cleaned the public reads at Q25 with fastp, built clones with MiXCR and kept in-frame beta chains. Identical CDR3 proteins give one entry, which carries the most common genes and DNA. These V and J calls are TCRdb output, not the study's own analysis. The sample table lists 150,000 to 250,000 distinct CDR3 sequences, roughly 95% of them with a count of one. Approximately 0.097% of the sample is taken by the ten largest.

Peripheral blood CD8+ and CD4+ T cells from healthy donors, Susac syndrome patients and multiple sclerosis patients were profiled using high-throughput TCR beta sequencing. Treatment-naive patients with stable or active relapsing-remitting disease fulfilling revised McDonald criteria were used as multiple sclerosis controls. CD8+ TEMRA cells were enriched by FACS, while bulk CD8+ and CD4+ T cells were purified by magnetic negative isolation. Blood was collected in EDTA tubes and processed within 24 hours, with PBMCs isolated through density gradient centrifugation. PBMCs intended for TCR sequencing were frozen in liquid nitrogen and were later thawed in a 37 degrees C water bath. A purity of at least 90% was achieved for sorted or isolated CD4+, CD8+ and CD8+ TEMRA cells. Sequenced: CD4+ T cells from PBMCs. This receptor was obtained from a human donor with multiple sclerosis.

The nucleotide sequence is given as TGTGCCAGCAGTGGGTTGGCGAATGAGCAGTTCTTC. This encodes CASSGLANEQFF. This chain joins TRBV12-3 or TRBV12-4 to TRBJ2-1, with the D gene uncertain. The cysteine opens and the phenylalanine closes a CDR3 of 12 amino acids. Just the 36-base CDR3 DNA is kept, in frame starting at base 1. V and J lose 5 bases and 7 bases, and a span of 9 bases separates them.